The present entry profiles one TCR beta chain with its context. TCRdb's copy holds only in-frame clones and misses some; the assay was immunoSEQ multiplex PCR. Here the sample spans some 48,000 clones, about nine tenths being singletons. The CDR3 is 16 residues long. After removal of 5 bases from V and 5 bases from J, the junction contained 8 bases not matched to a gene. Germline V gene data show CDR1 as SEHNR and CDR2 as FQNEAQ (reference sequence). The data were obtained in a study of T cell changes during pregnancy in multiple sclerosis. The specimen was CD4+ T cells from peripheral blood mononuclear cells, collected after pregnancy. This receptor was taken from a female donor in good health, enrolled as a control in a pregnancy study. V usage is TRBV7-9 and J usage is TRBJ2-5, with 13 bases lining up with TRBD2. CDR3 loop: CASSPRTSGGRETQYF. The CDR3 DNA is TGTGCCAGCAGCCCCCGGACTAGCGGGGGCCGGGAGACCCAGTACTTC.